This T cell receptor beta chain was sequenced in a study of blood T cell repertoires in COVID-19 (TCRdb year 2020). Regarding the research as a whole: Samples from collaborators originated in the United States, Italy and Spain and spanned both the acute and convalescent phases of COVID-19. The prospective study material was composed of cDNA or gDNA derived from T cells, B-cell-depleted T cells, or PBMCs. The dataset comprised deeply sampled blood TCRbeta repertoires from subjects exposed to, actively infected with, or recovered from COVID-19. The repertoires were released in a freely available public database intended as a resource for research on the immune response to SARS-CoV-2. Samples came from the ongoing ImmuneRACE study (first 160 participants) plus 1,254 subjects from 6 global collaborators. Nearly every sample came with metadata listing a de-identified subject ID, COVID-19 status, age in years and sex. HLA class I and class II types, where available, came from metadata supplied by the sample provider rather than from assay-based typing.

CDR1 and CDR2, per the germline V gene, are MDHEN and SYDVKM. Spanning cysteine to phenylalanine, the CDR3 consists of 14 amino acids. The DNA shown is the 42-base CDR3, in frame from base 1. V gives up 4 bases and J gives up 0 bases, and the segment between their germline ends measures 9 bases. What the authors observed across the whole study: The amount of clinical and demographic metadata varied by source and participant and was provided uncurated.

The immunoSEQ Assay, a bias-controlled multiplex PCR, was used to amplify TCRbeta CDR3 regions from genomic DNA. In the original analysis: The number of nucleated cells in each sample was estimated from the amplification of reference gene primers within the assay. To quantify the absolute abundance of each unique TCRbeta CDR3 rearrangement, sequence reads were collapsed and filtered. Productive Simpson clonality was computed per sample as the square root of Simpson's diversity index over productive rearrangements. What TCRdb holds here is the immuneACCESS table cut down to in-frame rearrangements. Part of the clones is not present; checked against another copy, under half of the missing clones reflect an unresolved V gene, and the others are unexplained. The V and J calls and clone size come from that table; D and trimming were worked out from the DNA. This sample comprises more than 200,000 clones, roughly 86% of them detected only once. Approximately 1.5% of the sample lies in the top ten.

A word on this clone: The antigen it recognizes is unknown. The record has no base qualities; no much larger clone is one base away.

Enrolling through a virtual design, the prospective study's participants ranged in age from roughly 18 to 95 years and lived across 24 United States geographic areas. To assign participants to cohorts, the prospective study relied on clinical history that participants themselves reported in a screening survey and a study questionnaire. For ImmuneRACE Cohort 3, a participant was defined as recovered based on two consecutive negative NP/OP PCR tests, clearance by a healthcare professional, or resolution of symptoms. In the prospective study, whole blood, serum and a nasopharyngeal or oropharyngeal swab were collected from each participant by mobile phlebotomists. Additional blood draws and questionnaires over an approximately two-month period could optionally be provided by prospective study participants. Prospective study blood samples were shipped either frozen or at room temperature before DNA extraction.

The chain is made from TRBV28 and TRBJ1-1; TRBD1 might be the D gene, on 5 matching bases. The sequence was obtained from a woman aged 45-65 years who had recovered from COVID-19. The sample was PBMCs or T cells enriched from blood (not recorded which). For the CDR3, the sequence is CASSSWTLNTEAFF. The DNA reads TGTGCCAGCAGTTCTTGGACACTGAACACTGAAGCTTTCTTT.